This T cell receptor beta chain originates from a study of CD8 T cells in ankylosing spondylitis. Researchers built TCR beta libraries using quantitative 5'-RACE with molecular barcodes. From the 5' RACE reads, TCRdb called clonotypes with MiXCR, one entry per CDR3 protein. The sample records about 420,000 distinct CDR3 sequences, 20% to 25% being singletons. Remarks on this clonotype: What it binds is unknown.

Study-wide points: Characteristic of ankylosing spondylitis blood, it appeared, was a TCR beta motif comprising roughly 8 highly homologous variants.

Trimming took 6 bases from V and 5 from J; bases not matched to a gene: 21. The CDR3 runs 19 residues. The V gene's germline CDR1 is DFQATT and CDR2 SNEGSKA (reference sequence). The source material was blood, either unsorted or a sorted T cell fraction (not recorded which). The J gene is TRBJ2-5, the V gene TRBV20-1; 13 bases match TRBD2. The clonotype comes from a male donor with ankylosing spondylitis. In DNA form, the CDR3 reads TGCAGTGCACCTCAAGGACTAGCGGGAGACAACCCCCTCCGCGAGACCCAGTACTTC. Translation gives CSAPQGLAGDNPLRETQYF.